This entry features one T cell receptor beta chain sequence. Each CDR3 protein is one row after TCRdb ran MiXCR on the RT-PCR reads. The data contain about 540,000 distinct CDR3 sequences, roughly 25% of them singletons. Germline CDR1 reads SGHRS; CDR2 reads YFSETQ. The CDR3 sequence is 15 residues long. J lost 6 bases, V lost 5 bases, and 9 bases had no gene match. This sample stems from a study of response to subunit inactivated influenza vaccine. These data also featured in a second study, about T cells expressing NK-cell markers. That work adds: As the method of synthesis, 5'RACE template switching with UMIs yielded TCR beta cDNA. It was sorted CD3+CD56+NKG2C+, CD3+CD56+NKG2C- and CD3+CD56-NKG2C+ T cells that supplied the TCR beta repertoires. Over 5 donors had dominant NKG2C+ clonotypes that comprised roughly 1.0-8% of their CD8+ T cells. A few donors' CD3+CD56-NKG2C+ cells were dominated by the same clonotypes.

The rearrangement uses TRBV5-1 and TRBJ2-7; 12 bases match TRBD1. The sample in question was CD4+ T cells sorted from PBMCs, obtained 12 days after vaccination. This sequence originates from a man aged 50 to 59 who received an inactivated influenza vaccine. The CDR3 nucleotides are TGCGCCAGCAGGACCGGGACAGGGGGCATGGGCGAGCAGTACTTC. Protein: CASRTGTGGMGEQYF.